This T cell receptor beta chain was captured in a study of blood T cell repertoires in COVID-19. Study details: Samples came from the United States, Italy and Spain, spanning acute and convalescent COVID-19.

Germline CDR1 is SGHDT and CDR2 is YYEEEE. The CDR3 consists of 16 residues. Authors' analysis steps: Amplification of reference gene primers was used by the study to estimate nucleated cell counts. Assay used: immunoSEQ multiplex PCR; TCRdb lists only in-frame clones, some missing. The V and J calls and clone size are taken from that table; D and trimming were inferred from the DNA. The profile shows 250,000 to 350,000 clones, over 75% of them singletons. All enrollees were about 18 to 95 years old and from 20 to 25 US areas. Which cohort a participant joined came from the clinical history participants gave. A remark on this clone: A read error may produce the germline difference seen at one junction end.

V is TRBV5-6 and J is TRBJ1-5, with 10 bases that match TRBD1. The material sequenced was PBMCs or T cells enriched from blood (not recorded which). This clonotype was sampled from a woman under 40 who had recovered from COVID-19. The chain's CDR3 is CASSLGQGWRNQPLHF. CDR3 DNA: TGTGCCAGCAGCCTGGGACAGGGGTGGCGCAATCAGCCCCTGCATTTT.